This T cell receptor (beta chain) was sequenced during a study of tissue T cells after allogeneic stem cell transplantation. Broader study findings: Tissue-detected TCR repertoire was only partly captured by blood and spleen T cells. Anatomically similar tissues had similar TCR repertoires within each patient. Few T cell clones were shared across patients, but motif clusters showed tissue-specific shared signatures.

Sequencing of TCRbeta CDR3 at survey depth gave sequences and template counts. The protocol was immunoSEQ multiplex PCR, while the TCRdb copy is restricted to in-frame clones and leaves out a portion. The data hold just over 25,000 clones, with 91% observed a single time. On this clone itself: Its target is not known.

This CDR3 spans 15 amino acids. The germline V gene encodes CDR1 LGHNA and CDR2 YNFKEQ. Trimming took 1 base from V and 5 from J, leaving 12 bases between them. The chain employs TRBV4-2 and TRBJ2-1; a weak D match, TRBD2 (6 bases). The sample here was blood, taken before transplantation. The receptor's source is a male donor aged 60 or older who later had graft-versus-host disease after an allogeneic stem cell transplant. CDR3 in DNA: TGTGCCAGCAGCCAAGCTGGAGGGCAAAACAATGAGCAGTTCTTC. Translation gives CASSQAGGQNNEQFF.